The TCR beta chain described here comes from a study of blood T cell repertoires in COVID-19. The overall study: Sites in the United States, Italy and Spain provided acute and convalescent COVID-19 samples.

Clinical history as reported by participants underpinned cohort assignment. Donors of Cohort 3 who recovered were those that had two negative PCRs, clearance, or symptom resolution. Sequencing was performed with immunoSEQ multiplex PCR; in TCRdb, only in-frame clones are kept and a portion is missing. This repertoire shows around 170,000 clones, approximately 85% found once; its top ten account for more than 8.5%. The junction had 14 bases not matched to a gene; V was cut back by 8 bases and J by 3 bases. The germline V gene encodes CDR1 MDHEN and CDR2 SYDVKM. The CDR3 extends over 18 amino acids. V usage is TRBV28 and J usage is TRBJ2-4, with TRBD2 identical over 12 bases. The material sequenced was PBMCs or T cells enriched from blood (not recorded which). This receptor was obtained from a woman under 30 who had recovered from COVID-19. This CDR3 is CASPPSGRAGKGKNIQYF. The CDR3 coding sequence is TGTGCCAGCCCCCCTAGCGGGAGGGCCGGGAAGGGCAAAAACATTCAGTACTTC.